Listed below are T cell receptor beta chains from one sample, sequenced in a study of blood T cell repertoires in COVID-19. The data were produced by immunoSEQ multiplex PCR, yet TCRdb's version contains in-frame clones alone and is incomplete. The top ten clones hold 9.5% to 11% of a sample with more than 150,000 clones, around 80% of them seen once. Sequenced input: PBMCs or T cells enriched from blood (not recorded which). Receptors were obtained from a man over 45 who had recovered from COVID-19. Both conserved end residues are part of each CDR3. D genes are given only for firm matches. Expanded clones are given a class, and other clones once, few, many or no size at all.

V gene: TRBV5-1
D gene: TRBD1
clone size: -
J gene: TRBJ1-2
CDR3 DNA: TGCGCCAGCGCCCAGGACAGGGCCTTTTTCTTC
CDR3 protein: CASAQDRAFFF

V gene: TRBV2
D gene: -
clone size: -
J gene: TRBJ1-2
CDR3 DNA: TGTGCCAGCAGAGAGGACAGTTCCATCCTCTATGGCTACACCTTC
CDR3 protein: CASREDSSILYGYTF

V gene: TRBV27
D gene: TRBD1
clone size: -
J gene: TRBJ2-1
CDR3 DNA: TGTGCCAGCAGGAAGGGGGACAGCGCGATGAGCTCCTACAATGAGCAGTTCTTC
CDR3 protein: CASRKGDSAMSSYNEQFF

V gene: TRBV7-2
D gene: -
clone size: -
J gene: TRBJ2-7
CDR3 DNA: TGTGCCAGCAGCTTAGCTCAGGGACTCTACGAGCAGTACTTC
CDR3 protein: CASSLAQGLYEQYF

V gene: TRBV28
D gene: -
clone size: -
J gene: TRBJ1-5
CDR3 DNA: TGTGCCAGCAGTGTACAGGGACGTAGCAATCAGCCCCAGCATTTT
CDR3 protein: CASSVQGRSNQPQHF

V gene: TRBV9
D gene: -
clone size: -
J gene: TRBJ1-6
CDR3 DNA: TGTGCCAGCAGTTCCCATAGGACTTCGAATTCACCCCTCCACTTT
CDR3 protein: CASSSHRTSNSPLHF

V gene: TRBV10-2
D gene: TRBD1
clone size: -
J gene: TRBJ1-5
CDR3 DNA: TGCGCCAGCAGTGGGGGGACAGGGGTCCAGCCCCAGCATTTT
CDR3 protein: CASSGGTGVQPQHF

V gene: TRBV6-1
D gene: TRBD2
clone size: -
J gene: TRBJ2-5
CDR3 DNA: TGTGCCAGCAGTGGTTATGGGATGTTGACTAGCGGGAGACGAGAGACCCAGTACTTC
CDR3 protein: CASSGYGMLTSGRRETQYF

V gene: TRBV14
D gene: -
clone size: -
J gene: TRBJ1-1
CDR3 DNA: TGTGCCAGCAGCCAGGGACAGAACACTGAAGCTTTCTTT
CDR3 protein: CASSQGQNTEAFF

V gene: TRBV6-6
D gene: -
clone size: -
J gene: TRBJ1-2
CDR3 DNA: TGTGCCAGCAGTTACTCGGAGGGACGGGATCGCCATGGCTACACCTTC
CDR3 protein: CASSYSEGRDRHGYTF

V gene: TRBV28
D gene: -
clone size: once
J gene: TRBJ2-3
CDR3 DNA: TGTGCCAGCAGCTCTAGACCCAAGGGCACAGATACGCAGTATTTT
CDR3 protein: CASSSRPKGTDTQYF

V gene: TRBV5-4
D gene: -
clone size: -
J gene: TRBJ2-2
CDR3 DNA: TGTGCCAGCAGCGGGGGCCCTTTTGACACCGGGGAGCTGTTTTTT
CDR3 protein: CASSGGPFDTGELFF

V gene: TRBV11-1
D gene: TRBD2
clone size: few
J gene: TRBJ2-7
CDR3 DNA: TGTGCCAGCAGCTTAGCCCTGACTAGCGACGAGCAGTACTTC
CDR3 protein: CASSLALTSDEQYF

V gene: TRBV5-1
D gene: TRBD1
clone size: once
J gene: TRBJ2-3
CDR3 DNA: TGCGCCAGCAGCTTGGGGACAGGGAAGCCAGATACGCAGTATTTT
CDR3 protein: CASSLGTGKPDTQYF

V gene: TRBV5-4
D gene: TRBD1
clone size: -
J gene: TRBJ2-5
CDR3 DNA: TGTGCCAGCAGCTTGGGTGGGACAGAAAAAGAGACCCAGTACTTC
CDR3 protein: CASSLGGTEKETQYF

V gene: TRBV6-5
D gene: -
clone size: -
J gene: TRBJ2-7
CDR3 DNA: TGTGCGAGCAGGAATGGCGGCTCATACGAGCAGTACTTC
CDR3 protein: CASRNGGSYEQYF

V gene: TRBV14
D gene: -
clone size: once
J gene: TRBJ1-6
CDR3 DNA: TGTGCCAGCAGCGATCTAGAAAAGACGGCCTATAATTCACCCCTCCACTTT
CDR3 protein: CASSDLEKTAYNSPLHF

V gene: TRBV29-1
D gene: -
clone size: -
J gene: TRBJ2-2
CDR3 DNA: TGCAGCGTTGAAGAATCGACTACTAACACCGGGGAGCTGTTTTTT
CDR3 protein: CSVEESTTNTGELFF

V gene: TRBV5-6
D gene: -
clone size: once
J gene: TRBJ2-1
CDR3 DNA: TGTGCCAGCAGCTTGGTAGGGGGGACAGAGGGCCTGAGGCAGTTCTTC
CDR3 protein: CASSLVGGTEGLRQFF

V gene: TRBV3-1/TRBV3-2
D gene: -
clone size: -
J gene: TRBJ1-2
CDR3 DNA: TGTGCCAGCAGCCAAGGACGGGACTATGGCTACACCTTC
CDR3 protein: CASSQGRDYGYTF

V gene: TRBV19
D gene: -
clone size: -
J gene: TRBJ2-5
CDR3 DNA: TGTGCCAGTAGTGGGCGATTTATCAGGGAAGAGACCCAGTACTTC
CDR3 protein: CASSGRFIREETQYF

V gene: TRBV28
D gene: -
clone size: -
J gene: TRBJ2-3
CDR3 DNA: TGTGCCAGCAGTCCAGGGTCCGCTAGCACAGATACGCAGTATTTT
CDR3 protein: CASSPGSASTDTQYF

V gene: TRBV19
D gene: -
clone size: -
J gene: TRBJ2-3
CDR3 DNA: TGTGCCAGTAGTATCCGTCGAGGATCGCAGTATTTT
CDR3 protein: CASSIRRGSQYF

V gene: TRBV6-5
D gene: TRBD1
clone size: -
J gene: TRBJ2-7
CDR3 DNA: TGTGCCAGCAGCAAGACAGGACAGGCCACCTACGAGCAGTACTTC
CDR3 protein: CASSKTGQATYEQYF

V gene: TRBV7-6
D gene: TRBD2
clone size: -
J gene: TRBJ2-5
CDR3 DNA: TGTGCCAGCGGAACACTAGCGGGGGGGTGGGAGACCCAGTACTTC
CDR3 protein: CASGTLAGGWETQYF

V gene: TRBV28
D gene: TRBD2
clone size: few
J gene: TRBJ2-1
CDR3 DNA: TGTGCCAGCAGTCTAGCGGGGGTAAACAACAATGAGCAGTTCTTC
CDR3 protein: CASSLAGVNNNEQFF

V gene: TRBV19
D gene: TRBD1
clone size: -
J gene: TRBJ1-5
CDR3 DNA: TGTGCCAGTAGGCCGACCGGGACAGGGGGCCGACAGCCCCAGCATTTT
CDR3 protein: CASRPTGTGGRQPQHF

V gene: TRBV3-1/TRBV3-2
D gene: TRBD2
clone size: -
J gene: TRBJ2-5
CDR3 DNA: TGTGCCAGCAGCCTAATCCCTATACTAGCGGGGGAGACCCAGTACTTC
CDR3 protein: CASSLIPILAGETQYF

V gene: TRBV24-1
D gene: -
clone size: -
J gene: TRBJ2-2
CDR3 DNA: TGTGCCACCAGTGATTTTCACATGAACACCGGGGAGCTGTTTTTT
CDR3 protein: CATSDFHMNTGELFF

V gene: TRBV19
D gene: -
clone size: -
J gene: TRBJ1-6
CDR3 DNA: TGTGCCAGTAGTACACAGAGTCGCTCCTATAATTCACCCCTCCACTTT
CDR3 protein: CASSTQSRSYNSPLHF

V gene: TRBV3-1/TRBV3-2
D gene: TRBD1
clone size: -
J gene: TRBJ2-1
CDR3 DNA: TGTGCCAGCAGCCAAATCTTTCTGGATGGCAGGGGGTCCTACAATGAGCAGTTCTTC
CDR3 protein: CASSQIFLDGRGSYNEQFF

V gene: TRBV2
D gene: -
clone size: few
J gene: TRBJ2-2
CDR3 DNA: TGTGCCAGCAGTGGCAGTGATGGCACCGGGGAGCTGTTTTTT
CDR3 protein: CASSGSDGTGELFF

V gene: TRBV11-2
D gene: TRBD1
clone size: once
J gene: TRBJ1-4
CDR3 DNA: TGTGCCAGCAGTAGAGCAGGGGGCGGCGATGAAAAACTGTTTTTT
CDR3 protein: CASSRAGGGDEKLFF

V gene: TRBV7-3
D gene: TRBD2
clone size: -
J gene: TRBJ2-1
CDR3 DNA: TGTGCCAGCAGCTCATATACTAGCGGGAGCTACAATGAGCAGTTCTTC
CDR3 protein: CASSSYTSGSYNEQFF

V gene: TRBV5-5
D gene: -
clone size: -
J gene: TRBJ2-4
CDR3 DNA: TGTGCCAGCAGCTTTTCCGAGTCTACCAAAAACATTCAGTACTTC
CDR3 protein: CASSFSESTKNIQYF

V gene: TRBV7-2
D gene: -
clone size: -
J gene: TRBJ1-4
CDR3 DNA: TGTGCCAGCAGCTTTTGGCAGTCTAATGAAAAACTGTTTTTT
CDR3 protein: CASSFWQSNEKLFF

V gene: TRBV29-1
D gene: TRBD1
clone size: -
J gene: TRBJ2-3
CDR3 DNA: TGCAGCGTTGAAGGGACAGGGAGTAGCACAGATACGCAGTATTTT
CDR3 protein: CSVEGTGSSTDTQYF

V gene: TRBV19
D gene: TRBD2
clone size: -
J gene: TRBJ2-5
CDR3 DNA: TGTGCCAGTAGTGAAGGACTAGCGGGGCAAGAGACCCAGTACTTC
CDR3 protein: CASSEGLAGQETQYF

V gene: TRBV24-1
D gene: -
clone size: -
J gene: TRBJ2-3
CDR3 DNA: TGTGCCACCAGTGATTTGTTCCCGGGAAGTTCAGATACGCAGTATTTT
CDR3 protein: CATSDLFPGSSDTQYF

V gene: TRBV7-3
D gene: TRBD2
clone size: few
J gene: TRBJ2-3
CDR3 DNA: TGTGCCAGCAGTCGCAGCGGGGGGGCCACAGATACGCAGTATTTT
CDR3 protein: CASSRSGGATDTQYF

V gene: TRBV7-2
D gene: -
clone size: -
J gene: TRBJ1-5
CDR3 DNA: TGTGCCAGCAGCTACAAATACAATCAGCCCCAGCATTTT
CDR3 protein: CASSYKYNQPQHF

V gene: TRBV28
D gene: -
clone size: once
J gene: TRBJ1-2
CDR3 DNA: TGTGCCAGCAGATACAGGGCGGGCTATGGCTACACCTTC
CDR3 protein: CASRYRAGYGYTF

V gene: TRBV2
D gene: TRBD1
clone size: -
J gene: TRBJ2-7
CDR3 DNA: TGTGCCAGCAGGGGAGACAGGGGCAGAGGCTACGAGCAGTACTTC
CDR3 protein: CASRGDRGRGYEQYF

V gene: TRBV5-1
D gene: -
clone size: few
J gene: TRBJ2-6
CDR3 DNA: TGCGCCAGCAGCTTGGCCGGTGGGGCCAACGTCCTGACTTTC
CDR3 protein: CASSLAGGANVLTF

V gene: TRBV5-1
D gene: TRBD2
clone size: -
J gene: TRBJ2-1
CDR3 DNA: TGCGCCAGCAGCTCCGGGACTAGCGCAAATAATGAGCAGTTCTTC
CDR3 protein: CASSSGTSANNEQFF

V gene: TRBV11-2
D gene: TRBD1
clone size: few
J gene: TRBJ1-3
CDR3 DNA: TGTGCCAGCAGCTTTTACAGGGGGCCATCTGGAAACACCATATATTTT
CDR3 protein: CASSFYRGPSGNTIYF

V gene: TRBV5-6
D gene: -
clone size: -
J gene: TRBJ2-7
CDR3 DNA: TGTGCCAGCAGCTTGGACAACCGTGACAGCTACGAGCAGTACTTC
CDR3 protein: CASSLDNRDSYEQYF

V gene: TRBV4-2
D gene: TRBD2
clone size: -
J gene: TRBJ2-3
CDR3 DNA: TGTGCCAGCAGCCCCGGGACTAGCGGGGAGCTAGATACGCAGTATTTT
CDR3 protein: CASSPGTSGELDTQYF

V gene: TRBV7-3
D gene: TRBD1
clone size: -
J gene: TRBJ2-2
CDR3 DNA: TGTGCCAGCAGCTTATCCCCCGGGACAGCAAACACCGGGGAGCTGTTTTTT
CDR3 protein: CASSLSPGTANTGELFF

V gene: TRBV19
D gene: TRBD1
clone size: once
J gene: TRBJ1-6
CDR3 DNA: TGTGCCAGTAGTCCCGAGACAGGGGCTTCACCCCTCCACTTT
CDR3 protein: CASSPETGASPLHF

V gene: TRBV19
D gene: TRBD2
clone size: -
J gene: TRBJ2-2
CDR3 DNA: TGTGCCAGTTCTAGCGGGGGGGCCGACACCGGGGAGCTGTTTTTT
CDR3 protein: CASSSGGADTGELFF

V gene: TRBV18
D gene: TRBD1
clone size: -
J gene: TRBJ2-7
CDR3 DNA: TGTGCCAGCTCACCCGAGGGGGCGCAGAGGTACGAGCAGTACTTC
CDR3 protein: CASSPEGAQRYEQYF

V gene: TRBV5-1
D gene: TRBD2
clone size: -
J gene: TRBJ2-7
CDR3 DNA: TGTGCCAGCAGCAGTAGCGGGGGGCTCTACGAGCAGTACTTC
CDR3 protein: CASSSSGGLYEQYF